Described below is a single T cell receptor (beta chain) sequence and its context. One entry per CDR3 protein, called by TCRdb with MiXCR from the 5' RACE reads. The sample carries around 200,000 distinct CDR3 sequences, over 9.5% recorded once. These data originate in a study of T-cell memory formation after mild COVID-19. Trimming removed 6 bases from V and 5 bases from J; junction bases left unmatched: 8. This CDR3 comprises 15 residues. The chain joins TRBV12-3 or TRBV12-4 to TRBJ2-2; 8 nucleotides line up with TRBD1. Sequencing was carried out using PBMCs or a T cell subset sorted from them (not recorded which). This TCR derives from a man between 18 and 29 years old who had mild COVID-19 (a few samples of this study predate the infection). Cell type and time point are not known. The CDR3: CASRLAGQATGELFF. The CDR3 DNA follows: TGTGCCAGCAGGCTTGCGGGACAGGCGACCGGGGAGCTGTTTTTT.